This T cell receptor beta chain derives from a study of molecular identifiers for immune sequencing clone quantification. Study results and caveats: Investigators reportedly could detect spiked Jurkat TCR RNA from one cell among over 750,000 naive cells.

The authors built bulk TCR libraries by previously described methods with listed TCR primers. A single record per CDR3 protein comes from TCRdb applying MiXCR to the PCR reads. The sample consists of some 100,000 distinct CDR3 sequences, under 20% of them appearing once. This clonotype came up many times. Its antigen is not identified. J lost 5 bases, V lost 4 bases, and 6 bases had no gene match. Germline loops: CDR1 SGHAT, CDR2 FQNNGV. The CDR3 is made up of 15 amino acids. The source material was naive CD8+ T cells from blood, with Jurkat cell RNA spiked in. Subset here: FACS-sorted CD8+CD4-CCR7+CD45RA+ naive T cells. The gene calls are TRBV11-2 and TRBJ2-2; 8 positions match TRBD1. The receptor was isolated from a human donor in good health. Some libraries in this study had Jurkat cell RNA spiked in. CDR3 nucleotides: TGTGCCAGCAGCTACGGACAGGGAAAAACCGGGGAGCTGTTTTTT. Protein sequence: CASSYGQGKTGELFF. Full variable domain (outside the CDR3, taken from reference TRBV11-2 and TRBJ2-2): EAGVAQSPRYKIIEKRQSVAFWCNPISGHATLYWYQQILGQGPKLLIQFQNNGVVDDSQLPKDRFSAERLKGVDSTLKIQPAKLEDSAVYLCASSYGQGKTGELFFGEGSRLTVL.